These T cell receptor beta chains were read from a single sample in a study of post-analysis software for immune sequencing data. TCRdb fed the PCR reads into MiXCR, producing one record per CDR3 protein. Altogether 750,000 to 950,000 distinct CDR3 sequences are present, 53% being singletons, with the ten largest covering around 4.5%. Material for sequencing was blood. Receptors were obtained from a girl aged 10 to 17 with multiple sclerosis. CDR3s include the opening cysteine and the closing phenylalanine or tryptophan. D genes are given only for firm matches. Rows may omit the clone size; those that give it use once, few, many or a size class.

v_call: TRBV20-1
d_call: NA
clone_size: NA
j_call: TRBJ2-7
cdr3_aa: CSATIGPSTYEQYF
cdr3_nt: TGCAGTGCTACCATCGGACCGTCGACTTACGAGCAGTACTTC

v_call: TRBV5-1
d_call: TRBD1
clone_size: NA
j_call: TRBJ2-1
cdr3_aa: CASSRDRRPGYNEQFF
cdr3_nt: TGCGCCAGCAGCCGGGACAGGAGGCCGGGCTACAATGAGCAGTTCTTC

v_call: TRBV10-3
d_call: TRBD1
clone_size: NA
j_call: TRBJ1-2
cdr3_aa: CAISETGSNYGYTF
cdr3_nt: TGTGCCATCAGCGAGACAGGGTCGAACTATGGCTACACCTTC

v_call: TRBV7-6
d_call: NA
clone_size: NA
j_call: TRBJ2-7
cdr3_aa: CASSSTTIEQYF
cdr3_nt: TGTGCCAGCAGCTCCACCACTATTGAGCAGTACTTC

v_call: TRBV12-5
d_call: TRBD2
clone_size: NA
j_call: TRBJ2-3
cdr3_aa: CASANGIAGDSTDTQYF
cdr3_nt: TGTGCTAGTGCCAACGGGATAGCGGGGGACAGCACAGATACGCAGTATTTT

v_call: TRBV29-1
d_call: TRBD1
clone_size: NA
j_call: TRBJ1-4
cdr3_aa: CSATGGDEKRFF
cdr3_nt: TGCAGCGCTACAGGGGGGGATGAAAAACGGTTTTTT

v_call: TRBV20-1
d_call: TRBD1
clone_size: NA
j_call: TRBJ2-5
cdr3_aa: CSARGRGRETQYF
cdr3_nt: TGCAGTGCTAGAGGAAGGGGGCGAGAGACCCAGTACTTC

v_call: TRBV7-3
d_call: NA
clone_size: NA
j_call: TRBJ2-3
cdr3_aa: CASSLGPMSSTDTQYF
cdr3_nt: TGTGCCAGCAGTTTAGGGCCAATGTCTAGCACAGATACGCAGTATTTT

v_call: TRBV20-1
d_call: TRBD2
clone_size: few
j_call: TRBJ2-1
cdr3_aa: CSASGLADYNEQFF
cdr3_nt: TGCAGTGCGAGTGGACTAGCGGACTATAATGAGCAGTTCTTC

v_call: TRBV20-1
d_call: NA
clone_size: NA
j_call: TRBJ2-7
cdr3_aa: CSARDSVTLYEQYF
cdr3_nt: TGCAGTGCTAGAGATTCGGTTACCTTATACGAGCAGTACTTC

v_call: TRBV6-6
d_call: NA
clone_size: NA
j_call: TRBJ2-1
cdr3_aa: CASHRDIRNEQFF
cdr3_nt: TGTGCCAGCCATAGGGACATTAGGAATGAGCAGTTCTTC

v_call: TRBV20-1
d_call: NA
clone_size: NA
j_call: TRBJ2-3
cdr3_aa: CSAAAPRVDTQYF
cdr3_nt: TGCAGTGCTGCCGCCCCGAGGGTAGATACGCAGTATTTT

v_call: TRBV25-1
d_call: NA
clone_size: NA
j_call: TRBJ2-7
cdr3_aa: CASSGQDSTYEQYF
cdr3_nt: TGTGCCAGCAGTGGTCAGGACAGCACCTACGAGCAGTACTTC

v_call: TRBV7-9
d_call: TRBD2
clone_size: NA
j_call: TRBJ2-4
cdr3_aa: CASSLVTSGTAVDIQYF
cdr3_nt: TGTGCCAGCAGCTTAGTTACTAGCGGGACCGCTGTGGACATTCAGTACTTC

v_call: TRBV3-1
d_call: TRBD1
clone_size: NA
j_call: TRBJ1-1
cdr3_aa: CASSRNRGWLATEAFF
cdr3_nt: TGTGCCAGCAGCCGAAACAGGGGTTGGCTCGCCACTGAAGCTTTCTTT

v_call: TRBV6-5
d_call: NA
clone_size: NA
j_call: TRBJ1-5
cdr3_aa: CASSYSAGHQPQHF
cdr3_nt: TGTGCCAGCAGTTACTCGGCAGGCCATCAGCCCCAGCATTTT

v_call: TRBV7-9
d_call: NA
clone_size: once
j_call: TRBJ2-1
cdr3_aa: CASSLGGLTGNEQFF
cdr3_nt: TGTGCCAGCAGCTTAGGGGGGCTGACAGGCAATGAGCAGTTCTTC

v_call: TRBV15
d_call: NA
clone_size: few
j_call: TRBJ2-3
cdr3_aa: CATSIGGSPDTQYF
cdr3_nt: TGTGCCACCAGTATCGGGGGTAGCCCAGATACGCAGTATTTT